One sample yielded the 12 T cell receptor beta chains listed below, sequenced in a study of cytomegalovirus exposure and HLA in healthy donors. The study ran its PCR with 60 Vbeta and 13 Jbeta primers. Here immunoSEQ multiplex PCR was the method, and the copy in TCRdb shows in-frame clones only, minus some. The repertoire includes some 180,000 clones, about 80% of them detected once, and 1.5% to 2% sits in the top ten. Sequenced sample: PBMCs. The source is a man aged 25 to 40 in good health and CMV-seronegative.

This clone was observed once. This rearrangement joins TRBV2 to TRBJ1-2, with TRBD1 identical over 8 bases. After removal of 8 bases from V and 4 bases from J, the junction contained 3 bases not matched to a gene. The CDR3 runs 12 residues. CDR1 is SNHLY, CDR2 FYNNEI, per germline. CDR3 DNA: TGTGCCAGCCTCGACAGGGGCTATGGCTACACCTTC. As protein: CASLDRGYGYTF. The variable domain in full, with the rest retrieved from reference TRBV2 and TRBJ1-2, is EPEVTQTPSHQVTQMGQEVILRCVPISNHLYFYWYRQILGQKVEFLVSFYNNEISEKSEIFDDQFSVERPDGSNFTLKIRSTKLEDSAMYFCASLDRGYGYTFGSGTRLTVV.

This sequence joins TRBV27 and TRBJ1-2, with 7 bases fitting TRBD1. Trimming took 3 bases from V and 4 from J; bases not matched to a gene: 2. The CDR3 is made up of 13 amino acids. CDR1 MNHEY and CDR2 SMNVEV come from the germline V gene (reference sequence). CDR3 residues: CASSLQGVYGYTF. Here the CDR3 DNA reads TGTGCCAGCAGTTTGCAGGGGGTCTATGGCTACACCTTC.

In its sample, this clone was seen once. The chain uses TRBV2 and TRBJ2-3, with a possible D match to TRBD1 (5 bases). CDR1 and CDR2 (germline): SNHLY, FYNNEI. V lost 4 bases, J lost 2 bases, and 13 bases lay in between. The CDR3 has 15 amino acids. This chain's CDR3 is CASSGQGRDTDTQYF. The CDR3, as DNA: TGTGCCAGCAGTGGTCAGGGTAGGGACACAGATACGCAGTATTTT.

The chain has TRBV5-4 and TRBJ2-7, with D uncertain. Trimming cost V 0 bases and J 7 bases, with 14 bases left between them. This CDR3 region has 14 residues. The germline V gene encodes CDR1 SGHNT and CDR2 YYREEE (reference sequence). For the CDR3, the DNA is TGTGCCAGCAGCTTGGAGGTGGGTTTCGGGGAGCAGTACTTC. Amino acids: CASSLEVGFGEQYF. The whole variable domain, remainder taken from reference TRBV5-4 and TRBJ2-7, is ETGVTQSPTHLIKTRGQQVTLRCSSQSGHNTVSWYQQALGQGPQFIFQYYREEENGRGNFPPRFSGLQFPNYSSELNVNALELDDSALYLCASSLEVGFGEQYFGPGTRLTVT.

V is TRBV12-1 and J is TRBJ2-7; whether TRBD1, the table's D call, matches the DNA was not checked. TRBV12-1 is termed a pseudogene. CDR3 length equals 15 residues. The CDR3 DNA is TGTGCCAGCAGCTACGGGACAGGGGGCAAATACGAGCAGTACTTC. Its protein is CASSYGTGGKYEQYF.

The J gene is TRBJ1-2, the V gene TRBV6-5; D gene uncertain. From germline, CDR1 is MNHEY and CDR2 SVGAGI. Trimming pared 5 bases from V and 8 bases from J, leaving 15 bases between. This CDR3 is 13 amino acids long. The CDR3: CASSATESRGYTF. CDR3 nucleotide sequence: TGTGCCAGCAGTGCCACAGAATCCAGAGGCTACACCTTC.

The chain has TRBV5-1 and TRBJ2-3; D may be TRBD2 (5 bases). Germline V lookup: CDR1 SGHRS, CDR2 YFSETQ. The CDR3 has 15 amino acids. V lost 0 bases to trimming and J lost 2 bases, with 10 bases between them. In DNA, the CDR3 is TGCGCCAGCAGCTTGGCAGCGGCAGTCACAGATACGCAGTATTTT. It is translated as CASSLAAAVTDTQYF.

This clone appeared a few times. The gene calls are TRBV29-1 and TRBJ1-3; no firm D call. V lost 4 bases, J lost 3 bases, and 13 bases lay in between. This CDR3 is built from 14 residues. Germline CDR1 and CDR2: SQVTM and ANQGSEA. The CDR3 region has the DNA TGCAGCGTTGTTGCCAAAGGGAGTGGAAACACCATATATTTT. It codes for CSVVAKGSGNTIYF. The variable domain in full, completed from reference TRBV29-1 and TRBJ1-3, reads SAVISQKPSRDICQRGTSLTIQCQVDSQVTMMFWYRQQPGQSLTLIATANQGSEATYESGFVIDKFPISRPNLTFSTLTVSNMSPEDSSIYLCSVVAKGSGNTIYFGEGSWLTVV.

The V gene is TRBV18, the J gene TRBJ2-5; 10 bases align to TRBD2. Germline CDR1 is KGHSH and CDR2 is LQKENI. J was trimmed by 5 bases and V by 3 bases; bases with no gene match: 15. This CDR3 comprises 18 residues. The CDR3 region has the DNA TGTGCCAGCTCACCGGTTGATACTAGCGGGACCCGACTGGAGACCCAGTACTTC. Its protein product is CASSPVDTSGTRLETQYF. Full variable domain (remainder filled in from reference TRBV18 and TRBJ2-5): NAGVMQNPRHLVRRRGQEARLRCSPMKGHSHVYWYRQLPEEGLKFMVYLQKENIIDESGMPKERFSAEFPKEGPSILRIQQVVRGDSAAYFCASSPVDTSGTRLETQYFGPGTRLLVL.

The genes are TRBV9 and TRBJ2-1, with 7 bases matching TRBD2. CDR3 length: 12 amino acids. Germline V lookup: CDR1 SGDLS, CDR2 YYNGEE. After removal of 4 bases from V and 7 bases from J, the junction contained 2 bases not matched to a gene. The CDR3 DNA follows: TGTGCCAGCAGCTGGGAGGGGAATGAGCAGTTCTTC. It translates to CASSWEGNEQFF.

In this sample, this clone turned up a few times. This sequence joins TRBV28 and TRBJ2-2; 12 bases agree with TRBD2. The V gene end was trimmed by 6 bases and the J gene end by 4 bases; junction bases not matched to a gene: 12. In germline, CDR1 is MDHEN, CDR2 SYDVKM. The CDR3 is 18 residues long. The CDR3 DNA reads as TGTGCCAGCAGCCTACTAGCGGGAGGAACGTGGGGCACCGGGGAGCTGTTTTTT. Translated: CASSLLAGGTWGTGELFF.

The chain carries TRBV6-1 and TRBJ1-5; D unclear. The CDR3 is 15 residues long. CDR1 MNHNS and CDR2 SASEGT come from the germline V gene. Trimming took off 3 bases at V and 0 bases at J, with 9 bases between the two ends. In DNA form, the CDR3 reads TGTGCCAGCAGTGATTACAACGATAGCAATCAGCCCCAGCATTTT. Encoded protein: CASSDYNDSNQPQHF.